The T cell receptor beta chain described here comes from a study of blood T cells in healthy people across ages. Study-level findings and limits: Across samples, TCR beta diversity tracked strongly with naive T cell percentage. Versus aged donors, long-lived donors had higher diversity and more naive CD4+ cells.

Through a sample-barcoded 5' primer and a J-beta primer mix, a second PCR was run for roughly 7 to 11 cycles. A single record per CDR3 protein comes from TCRdb applying MiXCR to the 5' RACE reads. Among about 800,000 distinct CDR3 sequences, approximately 25% were seen once, and the ten largest hold under 4.5%. This CDR3 is built from 15 residues. Germline CDR1 SNHLY, CDR2 FYNNEI. The ends lost 3 bases at V and 1 base at J; junction bases unmatched: 4. This clonotype appeared a few times. Antigen specificity is unknown. The same data also went into a second study, on T cells of mothers and their children.

The sample consisted of blood. The chain uses TRBV2 and TRBJ2-7; 9 nucleotides align to TRBD2. This clonotype originated in a boy aged 10-17 years in good health. The CDR3 loop is CASSDGAGGSYEQYF. The CDR3, as DNA: TGTGCCAGCAGTGACGGAGCGGGGGGTTCCTACGAGCAGTACTTC. Variable domain in full (rest from reference TRBV2 and TRBJ2-7): EPEVTQTPSHQVTQMGQEVILRCVPISNHLYFYWYRQILGQKVEFLVSFYNNEISEKSEIFDDQFSVERPDGSNFTLKIRSTKLEDSAMYFCASSDGAGGSYEQYFGPGTRLTVT.